The clone carrying this T cell receptor beta chain occurred many times. The sample's time point: before trial treatment. Advanced solid tumors lacking tumor-infiltrating lymphocytes were present in eligible patients. First-strand cDNA relied on TRAV- and TRBV-specific primers spanning alpha and beta chains. With a V-primer adapter and a constant-region primer, TCRs were amplified for 20 PCR cycles. TCRdb re-called the reads with MiXCR, one entry per CDR3 protein. This sample carries 55,000 to 65,000 distinct CDR3 sequences, more than 25% of them seen once, and the ten largest clones take around 6.7%. These data belong to a study of low-dose radiotherapy and immunotherapy resistance in tumors. The overall study: Every 2 weeks, cohort 1 got 0.5 Gy, reaching 6.5 Gy to the planning target volume.

Germline V gene data show CDR1 as KGHSH and CDR2 as LQKENI. With 3 bases clipped from V and 7 bases from J, the junction kept 13 bases outside the gene matches. The CDR3 spans 17 residues. The clonotype was recovered from a male donor with rectosigmoid adenocarcinoma. The genes are TRBV18 and TRBJ1-4; 8 bases match TRBD1. The specimen comprised PBMCs, sampled before treatment. CDR3 sequence: CASSPQAARTGTEKLFF. For the CDR3, the DNA is TGTGCCAGCTCACCCCAAGCGGCCAGGACAGGGACTGAAAAACTGTTTTTT.